A selection of T cell receptor beta chains follows, all from one sample in a study of PD-L1 blockade in urothelial cancer. Only in-frame clones appear in the TCRdb table, and some are missing; sequencing was by immunoSEQ multiplex PCR. This table has 20,000 to 30,000 clones, 65% to 90% appearing once. This sample comprised PBMCs, obtained around atezolizumab (anti-PD-L1) treatment. Every receptor here comes from a man aged 60-69 years with urothelial cancer. Both conserved end residues are part of each CDR3. A D gene is named only where the DNA matches it firmly. Expanded clones are given a class, and other clones once, few, many or no size at all.

CDR3 protein: CASSTTPLGLRQYF
CDR3 DNA: TGTGCCAGCAGCACGACTCCGCTAGGTCTCAGGCAGTACTTC
V gene: TRBV11-2
D gene: NA
J gene: TRBJ2-7
clone size: NA

CDR3 protein: CASRGQGMGTEAFF
CDR3 DNA: TGTGCCAGCAGAGGACAGGGAATGGGCACTGAAGCTTTCTTT
V gene: TRBV6-4
D gene: TRBD1
J gene: TRBJ1-1
clone size: NA

CDR3 protein: CASSSGQGAFYEQYF
CDR3 DNA: TGTGCCAGCAGCTCGGGACAGGGGGCGTTCTACGAGCAGTACTTC
V gene: TRBV7-3
D gene: TRBD1
J gene: TRBJ2-7
clone size: NA

CDR3 protein: CSVKTSGWLEQFF
CDR3 DNA: TGCAGCGTCAAGACTAGCGGGTGGCTCGAGCAGTTCTTC
V gene: TRBV29-1
D gene: TRBD2
J gene: TRBJ2-1
clone size: NA

CDR3 protein: CASRKDRGDGYTF
CDR3 DNA: TGTGCCAGCAGAAAGGACAGGGGGGATGGCTACACCTTC
V gene: TRBV27
D gene: TRBD1
J gene: TRBJ1-2
clone size: NA

CDR3 protein: CATSRRDRDYEQYF
CDR3 DNA: TGTGCCACCAGCAGGCGGGACAGGGACTACGAGCAGTACTTC
V gene: TRBV15
D gene: TRBD1
J gene: TRBJ2-7
clone size: NA

CDR3 protein: CASSHIAGGVSDTQYF
CDR3 DNA: TGTGCCAGCAGTCATATAGCGGGAGGGGTCTCGGATACGCAGTATTTT
V gene: TRBV27
D gene: TRBD2
J gene: TRBJ2-3
clone size: NA

CDR3 protein: CASSLDGTSNQPQHF
CDR3 DNA: TGCGCCAGCAGCTTGGACGGGACAAGCAATCAGCCCCAGCATTTT
V gene: TRBV5-1
D gene: NA
J gene: TRBJ1-5
clone size: once

CDR3 protein: CASSRNRVPGELFF
CDR3 DNA: TGCGCCAGCAGCCGGAACAGGGTTCCCGGGGAGCTGTTTTTT
V gene: TRBV4-3
D gene: NA
J gene: TRBJ2-2
clone size: NA

CDR3 protein: CASSFIGNYEQYF
CDR3 DNA: TGTGCCAGCAGCTTCATCGGGAACTACGAGCAGTACTTC
V gene: TRBV5-6
D gene: NA
J gene: TRBJ2-7
clone size: NA

CDR3 protein: CATSRGDRGWGNTIYF
CDR3 DNA: TGTGCCACCAGCAGGGGAGACAGGGGATGGGGAAACACCATATATTTT
V gene: TRBV15
D gene: TRBD1
J gene: TRBJ1-3
clone size: NA

CDR3 protein: CSVEDIGGPRYNEQFF
CDR3 DNA: TGCAGCGTTGAAGATATTGGGGGCCCGCGGTACAATGAGCAGTTCTTC
V gene: TRBV29-1
D gene: NA
J gene: TRBJ2-1
clone size: NA

CDR3 protein: CASSQGHSGNTIYF
CDR3 DNA: TGTGCCAGCAGCCAAGGGCACTCTGGAAACACCATATATTTT
V gene: TRBV14
D gene: NA
J gene: TRBJ1-3
clone size: few

CDR3 protein: CASSLAVGAGASEQYF
CDR3 DNA: TGCGCCAGCAGCTTAGCGGTGGGGGCAGGGGCCTCCGAGCAGTACTTC
V gene: TRBV5-1
D gene: NA
J gene: TRBJ2-7
clone size: once

CDR3 protein: CASSSGGEGETQYF
CDR3 DNA: TGTGCCAGCAGCTCCGGAGGAGAGGGAGAGACCCAGTACTTC
V gene: TRBV7-8
D gene: NA
J gene: TRBJ2-5
clone size: NA

CDR3 protein: CASSLDPRQPIYGYTF
CDR3 DNA: TGTGCCAGCAGCTTAGATCCGAGGCAGCCCATCTATGGCTACACCTTC
V gene: TRBV11-2
D gene: NA
J gene: TRBJ1-2
clone size: NA

CDR3 protein: CASSLGPEAFF
CDR3 DNA: TGCGCCAGCAGCTTGGGGCCAGAAGCTTTCTTT
V gene: TRBV5-1
D gene: NA
J gene: TRBJ1-1
clone size: NA

CDR3 protein: CASRTSGSHEQYF
CDR3 DNA: TGTGCCAGCAGAACTAGCGGGAGCCACGAGCAGTACTTC
V gene: TRBV28
D gene: TRBD2
J gene: TRBJ2-7
clone size: NA

CDR3 protein: CASAPTILSYNEQFF
CDR3 DNA: TGTGCTAGTGCCCCGACTATTCTCTCCTACAATGAGCAGTTCTTC
V gene: TRBV12-5
D gene: NA
J gene: TRBJ2-1
clone size: NA

CDR3 protein: CASSPPAGGNGGGYTF
CDR3 DNA: TGTGCCAGCAGTCCCCCGGCGGGGGGAAACGGTGGTGGCTACACCTTC
V gene: TRBV28
D gene: NA
J gene: TRBJ1-2
clone size: NA

CDR3 protein: CASRDWAGYQETQYF
CDR3 DNA: TGTGCCAGTAGGGACTGGGCGGGATACCAAGAGACCCAGTACTTC
V gene: TRBV19
D gene: NA
J gene: TRBJ2-5
clone size: NA

CDR3 protein: CASSATGVGNTIYF
CDR3 DNA: TGTGCCAGCAGTGCGACAGGGGTCGGAAACACCATATATTTT
V gene: TRBV25-1
D gene: TRBD1
J gene: TRBJ1-3
clone size: NA

CDR3 protein: CASIKDRGSYEQYF
CDR3 DNA: TGTGCCAGCATCAAGGACAGGGGTTCCTACGAGCAGTACTTC
V gene: TRBV7-2
D gene: TRBD1
J gene: TRBJ2-7
clone size: NA

CDR3 protein: CASSHGLALSYEQYF
CDR3 DNA: TGTGCCAGCAGCCACGGACTAGCGCTCTCCTACGAGCAGTACTTC
V gene: TRBV11-2
D gene: TRBD2
J gene: TRBJ2-7
clone size: NA

CDR3 protein: CASSSATGTGSYNEQFF
CDR3 DNA: TGCGCCAGCAGCTCCGCCACGGGAACGGGCTCCTACAATGAGCAGTTCTTC
V gene: TRBV5-1
D gene: NA
J gene: TRBJ2-1
clone size: NA

CDR3 protein: CASSPGGGYEQYF
CDR3 DNA: TGTGCCAGCAGCCCAGGGGGCGGTTACGAGCAGTACTTC
V gene: TRBV7-9
D gene: TRBD1
J gene: TRBJ2-7
clone size: NA

CDR3 protein: CASSFRQQGGFAEAFF
CDR3 DNA: TGTGCCAGCAGCTTCCGACAACAGGGGGGGTTTGCTGAAGCTTTCTTT
V gene: TRBV5-6
D gene: TRBD1
J gene: TRBJ1-1
clone size: NA

CDR3 protein: CASSIGRSSTDTQYF
CDR3 DNA: TGTGCCAGTAGTATAGGTCGGAGTAGCACAGATACGCAGTATTTT
V gene: TRBV19
D gene: NA
J gene: TRBJ2-3
clone size: NA

CDR3 protein: CASSLGNTDRQYF
CDR3 DNA: TGTGCCAGCAGCTTGGGCAACACAGACCGTCAGTATTTT
V gene: TRBV5-4
D gene: NA
J gene: TRBJ2-3
clone size: NA